This note documents a single T cell receptor beta chain sequence. V lost 3 bases and J lost 4; bases outside the gene matches: 0. Germline assignment: CDR1 MNHNS and CDR2 SASEGT. CDR3 length: 13 amino acids. The method was immunoSEQ multiplex PCR; TCRdb's version includes in-frame clones alone and lacks a portion of them. Of roughly 170,000 clones in the sample, approximately 79% were seen once. This entry is derived from a study of blood T cell repertoires in COVID-19. Source material: peripheral blood. The chain recombines TRBV6-1 with TRBJ1-3; TRBD1 matches 7 bases. The receptor was isolated from a woman at least 80 years old with acute or convalescent COVID-19. CDR3 DNA: TGTGCCAGCAGTGAGGGACAGGGAAACACCATATATTTT. It encodes CASSEGQGNTIYF.